This T cell receptor (delta chain) was sequenced during a study of gamma delta lymphoproliferative disorders and STAT genes. Study-wide background: Gamma-chain libraries were built from at least 50 ng of genomic DNA with the LymphoTrack Dx TCRG Assay. Delta libraries were made per EuroClonality-NGS working group procedure.

In regard to this clone: The antigen is not known.

The study, taken as a whole, reports: In whole-repertoire clustering, gamma separated patients from controls, unlike delta.

The receptor sequences were amplified from genomic DNA of peripheral blood mononuclear cells. Age- and sex-matched healthy adult donors provided control blood. V was pared by 1 base and J by 0 bases, with 39 bases between. Germline CDR1 reads TSWWSYY; CDR2 reads QGS. There are 25 residues in the CDR3. TCRdb reapplied CATT to the multiplex PCR reads. The table shows 1,500 to 2,000 delta-chain clones, with roughly 2.8% occurring only once. The sequenced sample consisted of blood. V is TRDV1 and J is TRDJ1; TRDD2 is a possible D gene (6 bases). This clonotype originated in a human donor in good health. The DNA of the CDR3 is TGTGCTCTTGGGGAACCCCCGAAAAAGGCCTTCCCCACCGCGGTCCTAGGGCTTCACACCGATAAACTCATCTTT. It is translated as CALGEPPKKAFPTAVLGLHTDKLIF.